Listed below are T cell receptor beta chains from one sample, sequenced in a study of vaccination and CD4 T cells after COVID-19. MiXCR, applied by TCRdb to the PCR reads, yields one record per CDR3 protein. The table lists about 18,000 distinct CDR3 sequences, roughly 60% of them singletons. The material sequenced was CD4+ T cells from blood, taken before SARS-CoV-2 vaccination. The receptor set was obtained from a human donor who had recovered from COVID-19. The CDR3 runs from the conserved cysteine through the conserved F or W. The D gene is left open where the match is weak. Size is omitted from some rows. Given values are once, few, many or a class for expanded clones.

d_gene	abundance	v_gene	j_gene	CDR3aa	CDR3nt
TRBD2	few	TRBV20-1	TRBJ2-2	CSAADPGGGKDGELFF	TGCAGTGCAGCAGATCCGGGAGGCGGGAAGGACGGGGAGCTGTTTTTT
TRBD2	.	TRBV7-2	TRBJ2-3	CASSFGLDRDTQYF	TGTGCCAGCAGCTTTGGACTAGATCGGGATACGCAGTATTTT
TRBD1	.	TRBV6-1	TRBJ1-1	CASSRDRDFEAFF	TGTGCCAGCAGCCGGGACAGGGATTTTGAAGCTTTCTTT
TRBD1	.	TRBV20-1	TRBJ2-7	CSARDLGRTGPYEQYF	TGCAGTGCTAGAGACCTCGGTAGGACAGGCCCATACGAGCAGTACTTC
.	.	TRBV20-1	TRBJ1-6	CSAFQSGTFNSPLHF	TGCAGTGCTTTTCAATCCGGGACTTTCAATTCACCCCTCCACTTT
.	.	TRBV9	TRBJ1-6	CASSVGRSGVSPLHF	TGTGCCAGCAGCGTAGGACGGTCGGGTGTTTCACCCCTCCACTTT
.	.	TRBV2	TRBJ2-4	CASSVPGAKNIQYF	TGTGCCAGCAGTGTTCCAGGGGCCAAAAACATTCAGTACTTC
.	.	TRBV28	TRBJ1-2	CASSLAGLVGGYTF	TGTGCCAGCAGTTTGGCTGGGTTAGTCGGTGGCTACACCTTC
.	.	TRBV28	TRBJ1-2	CASSLGVSYGYTF	TGTGCCAGCAGTTTAGGGGTGTCCTATGGCTACACCTTC
.	.	TRBV20-1	TRBJ1-4	CSASSGGSNEKLFF	TGCAGTGCTAGTTCCGGGGGGTCGAATGAAAAACTGTTTTTT
TRBD1	.	TRBV19	TRBJ1-5	CASTSDRTQPQHF	TGTGCCAGTACCTCGGACAGGACCCAGCCCCAGCATTTT
TRBD2	.	TRBV12-3/TRBV12-4	TRBJ2-7	CASSFLLAEVRLDERYF	TGTGCCAGCAGTTTCTTACTAGCGGAGGTAAGGCTGGACGAGCGGTACTTC
TRBD1	.	TRBV4-1	TRBJ2-6	CASKVRDSYSGANVLTF	TGCGCCAGCAAGGTCCGGGACAGCTACTCTGGGGCCAACGTCCTGACTTTC
.	.	TRBV28	TRBJ2-5	CASSLRALEETQYF	TGTGCCAGCAGTTTAAGGGCCCTAGAAGAGACCCAGTACTTC
.	.	TRBV20-1	TRBJ1-3	CSAPKNSGNTIYF	TGCAGTGCTCCCAAAAACTCTGGAAACACCATATATTTT